Listed below are T cell receptor beta chains from one sample, sequenced in a study of cytomegalovirus exposure and HLA in healthy donors. Sequencing used immunoSEQ multiplex PCR; TCRdb keeps in-frame clones, though not all of them. Altogether roughly 120,000 clones are present, 67% being singletons, with the ten largest covering about 8.5%. Sequencing used PBMCs. The receptors were sampled from a man aged 18 to 35 in good health and CMV-seropositive. CDR3s include the opening cysteine and the closing phenylalanine or tryptophan. Each record gives: V gene, J gene, CDR3 protein.

>TRBV6-5|TRBJ2-7
CATRQVNAYF
>TRBV4-1|TRBJ1-2
CASSLEGPDYGYTF
>TRBV5-5|TRBJ1-3
CASSLAWGDTIYF
>TRBV7-9|TRBJ1-4
CASSYRLANEKLFF
>TRBV6-5|TRBJ1-1
CASSYGDRLNTEAFF
>TRBV6-6|TRBJ1-1
CASSGTGPEAFF
>TRBV28|TRBJ1-2
CASSTRGQKYGYTF
>TRBV15|TRBJ2-2
CATRLSGTVNTGELFF
>TRBV28|TRBJ2-7
CASSFPRDRGPYEQYF
>TRBV15|TRBJ2-3
CATSRGRDTQYF
>TRBV5-1|TRBJ1-2
CASSRDRGRQYGGYTF
>TRBV2|TRBJ2-1
CASSQNRGSSYNEQFF
>TRBV5-6|TRBJ2-5
CASSLPSVGETQYF
>TRBV2|TRBJ2-1
CASSANRDNEQFF
>TRBV5-4|TRBJ1-2
CASSYKPDRGHGYTF
>TRBV9|TRBJ2-5
CASSVGGQGETQYF
>TRBV5-6|TRBJ2-1
CASSFDLSSGGNEQFF
>TRBV7-7|TRBJ2-5
CASSLWAGGPETQYF
>TRBV5-4|TRBJ2-5
CASSLLLAGAGETQYF
>TRBV11-3|TRBJ2-2
CASKFRTGGISTGELFF
>TRBV7-2|TRBJ2-3
CASSLGIITDTQYF